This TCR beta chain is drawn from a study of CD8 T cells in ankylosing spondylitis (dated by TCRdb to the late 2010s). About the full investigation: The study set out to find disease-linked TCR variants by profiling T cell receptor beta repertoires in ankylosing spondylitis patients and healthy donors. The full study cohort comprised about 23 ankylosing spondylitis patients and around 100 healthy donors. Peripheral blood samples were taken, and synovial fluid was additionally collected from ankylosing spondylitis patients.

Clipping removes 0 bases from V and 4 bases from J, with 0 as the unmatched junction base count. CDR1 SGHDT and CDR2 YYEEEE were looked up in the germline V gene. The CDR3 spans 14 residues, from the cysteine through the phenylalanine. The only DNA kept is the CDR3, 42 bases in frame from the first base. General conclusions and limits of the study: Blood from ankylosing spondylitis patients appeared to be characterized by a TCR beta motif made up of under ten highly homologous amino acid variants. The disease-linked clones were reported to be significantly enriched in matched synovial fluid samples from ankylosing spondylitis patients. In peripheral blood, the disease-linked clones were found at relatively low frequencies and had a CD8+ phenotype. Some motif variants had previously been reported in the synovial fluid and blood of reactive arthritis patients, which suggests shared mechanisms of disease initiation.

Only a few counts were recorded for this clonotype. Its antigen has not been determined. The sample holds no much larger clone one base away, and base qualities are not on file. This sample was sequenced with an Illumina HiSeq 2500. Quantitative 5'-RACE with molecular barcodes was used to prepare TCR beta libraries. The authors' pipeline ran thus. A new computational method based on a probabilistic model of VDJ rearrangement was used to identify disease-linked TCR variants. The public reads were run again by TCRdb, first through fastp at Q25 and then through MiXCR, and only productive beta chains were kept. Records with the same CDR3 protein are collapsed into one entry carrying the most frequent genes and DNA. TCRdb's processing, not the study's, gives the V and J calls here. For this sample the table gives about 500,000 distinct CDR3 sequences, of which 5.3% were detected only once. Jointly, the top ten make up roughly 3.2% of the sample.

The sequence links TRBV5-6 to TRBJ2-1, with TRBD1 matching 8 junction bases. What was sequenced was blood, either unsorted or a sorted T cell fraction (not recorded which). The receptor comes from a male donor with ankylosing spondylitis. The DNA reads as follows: TGTGCCAGCAGCTTGGGGACAGGGTACAATGAGCAGTTCTTC. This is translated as CASSLGTGYNEQFF.